Listed below are T cell receptor beta chains from one sample, sequenced in a study of Ad26.COV2.S vaccination and SARS-CoV-2 variants. Generated by immunoSEQ multiplex PCR, the TCRdb table keeps only in-frame clones and is missing some. The data hold roughly 350,000 clones, with 86% observed a single time. The input for sequencing was peripheral blood, taken in a trial of Ad26.COV2.S vaccine versus placebo. The receptor source for this set is a person between 18 and 65 years old who received the Ad26.COV2.S COVID-19 vaccine or a placebo. The CDR3 runs from the conserved cysteine through the conserved F or W. The D gene is left open where the match is weak. Only some rows state a clone size, as once, few, many or a class for expanded clones.

cdr3_aa cdr3_nt cdr3_length j_call v_call d_call clone_size
CASSSEGAAVETQYF TGTGCCAGCAGCTCAGAGGGGGCGGCGGTGGAGACCCAGTACTTC 15 TRBJ2-5 TRBV9 TRBD1 NA
CASSMKPDRGNGYTF TGTGCCAGCAGCATGAAGCCCGACAGAGGTAATGGCTACACCTTC 15 TRBJ1-2 TRBV11-2 NA few
CASSQTGVASGNTIYF TGTGCCAGCAGCCAGACAGGGGTGGCCTCTGGAAACACCATATATTTT 16 TRBJ1-3 TRBV28 TRBD1 NA
CASSFHRATLYNEQFF TGTGCCAGCAGTTTCCACAGGGCGACGTTGTACAATGAGCAGTTCTTC 16 TRBJ2-1 TRBV6-5 NA NA
CASSAGQGVGPLHF TGTGCCAGCAGCGCGGGACAGGGGGTGGGACCCCTCCACTTT 14 TRBJ1-6 TRBV11-2 TRBD1 NA
CSVGLAGANVLTF TGCAGCGTTGGCTTAGCCGGGGCCAACGTCCTGACTTTC 13 TRBJ2-6 TRBV29-1 NA NA
CASSLGQGVTGELFF TGCGCCAGCAGCTTGGGACAGGGGGTCACCGGGGAGCTGTTTTTT 15 TRBJ2-2 TRBV5-1 TRBD1 once
CASSYGDTGRAFF TGTGCCAGCAGTTACGGGGACACAGGGAGAGCTTTCTTT 13 TRBJ1-1 TRBV6-2/TRBV6-3 NA NA
CASSYRGVPYNEQFF TGTGCCAGCAGCTACCGGGGGGTCCCCTACAATGAGCAGTTCTTC 15 TRBJ2-1 TRBV3-1/TRBV3-2 TRBD2 NA
CASSSTQQRTGTFTDTQYF TGTGCCAGCAGCTCTACACAACAACGGACAGGGACTTTCACAGATACGCAGTATTTT 19 TRBJ2-3 TRBV7-9 TRBD1 NA
CASSGRDTTNEKLFF TGTGCCAGCTCAGGCCGGGATACAACTAATGAAAAACTGTTTTTT 15 TRBJ1-4 TRBV6-5 NA once
CASSLGPSSYEQYF TGTGCCAGCAGCTTAGGACCCAGCTCCTACGAGCAGTACTTC 14 TRBJ2-7 TRBV11-2 NA NA
CASSLRVDGEQFF TGTGCCAGCAGCCTCCGGGTGGACGGTGAGCAGTTCTTC 13 TRBJ2-1 TRBV27 NA NA
CASSPRSGYEQYF TGTGCCAGCAGCCCGCGAAGCGGTTACGAGCAGTACTTC 13 TRBJ2-7 TRBV7-8 NA NA
CASSIGTGAGTEAFF TGTGCCAGTAGTATTGGGACAGGAGCTGGCACTGAAGCTTTCTTT 15 TRBJ1-1 TRBV19 TRBD1 NA
CATRGDRRTGELFF TGTGCCACCAGAGGGGACAGGCGCACCGGGGAGCTGTTTTTT 14 TRBJ2-2 TRBV6-6 TRBD1 NA
CASSGAREQYF TGTGCCAGCAGTGGGGCCCGCGAGCAGTACTTC 11 TRBJ2-7 TRBV2 NA once
CASSLGGTAFRKSYEQYF TGCGCCAGCAGCTTGGGCGGGACAGCGTTCCGAAAGTCCTACGAGCAGTACTTC 18 TRBJ2-7 TRBV5-1 NA NA
CASSSEGRNTEAFF TGTGCCAGCAGCTCGGAGGGGAGGAACACTGAAGCTTTCTTT 14 TRBJ1-1 TRBV7-9 NA NA
CASSFGQPNEKLFF TGTGCCAGCAGCTTCGGGCAGCCCAATGAAAAACTGTTTTTT 14 TRBJ1-4 TRBV5-6 NA NA
CATSRGGAGGTEAFF TGTGCCACCAGCAGAGGAGGTGCAGGGGGCACTGAAGCTTTCTTT 15 TRBJ1-1 TRBV15 TRBD1 NA
CASSESQGSTEQYF TGCGCCAGCAGTGAGTCACAGGGATCGACCGAGCAGTACTTC 14 TRBJ2-7 TRBV10-2 NA NA
CASSYSSGGTDTQYF TGTGCCAGCAGTTACTCGAGCGGTGGCACAGATACGCAGTATTTT 15 TRBJ2-3 TRBV6-2/TRBV6-3 NA NA
CAISGGGNYGYTF TGTGCCATCAGTGGGGGGGGAAACTATGGCTACACCTTC 13 TRBJ1-2 TRBV10-3 NA many
CASSGGPYNEQFF TGTGCCAGCAGCGGAGGGCCTTACAATGAGCAGTTCTTC 13 TRBJ2-1 TRBV7-2 NA NA
CASRGGTGNGYTF TGTGCCAGCAGAGGCGGGACAGGGAATGGCTACACCTTC 13 TRBJ1-2 TRBV7-8 TRBD1 NA
CASTGRQRNSPLHF TGTGCCAGCACCGGCAGGCAGAGGAATTCACCCCTCCACTTT 14 TRBJ1-6 TRBV28 NA NA
CASSFTGLQTQYF TGTGCCAGCAGCTTCACAGGGTTGCAGACCCAGTACTTC 13 TRBJ2-5 TRBV7-9 NA NA
CASSSTGFKVDEQYF TGTGCCAGCAGCTCCACAGGGTTTAAAGTCGACGAGCAGTACTTC 15 TRBJ2-7 TRBV11-2 NA NA
CASSGGTSLTGELFF TGTGCCAGCAGTGGGGGGACTAGCTTAACCGGGGAGCTGTTTTTT 15 TRBJ2-2 TRBV2 TRBD2 NA
CSVADLNEQFF TGCAGCGTCGCCGACCTCAATGAGCAGTTCTTC 11 TRBJ2-1 TRBV29-1 NA NA
CASKENTGELFF TGTGCCAGTAAAGAAAACACCGGGGAGCTGTTTTTT 12 TRBJ2-2 TRBV19 NA once
CASSLALPNYGYTF TGTGCCAGCAGCTTAGCGCTCCCTAACTATGGCTACACCTTC 14 TRBJ1-2 TRBV7-8 NA NA
CASNPRTGFSTDTQYF TGTGCCAGCAATCCTAGGACAGGGTTTAGCACAGATACGCAGTATTTT 16 TRBJ2-3 TRBV7-9 TRBD1 NA
CASSQAGTGAYEQYF TGCGCCAGCAGCCAAGCTGGGACAGGAGCCTACGAGCAGTACTTC 15 TRBJ2-7 TRBV4-1 TRBD1 NA
CASSPPVSGANVLTF TGTGCCAGCAGTCCCCCAGTCTCTGGGGCCAACGTCCTGACTTTC 15 TRBJ2-6 TRBV28 NA NA
CASSALEGRSGYTF TGTGCCAGCAGCGCCCTTGAGGGTCGTTCGGGCTACACCTTC 14 TRBJ1-2 TRBV11-2 NA once
CASSPTRGPNEKLFF TGTGCCAGCAGCCCCACGAGGGGGCCTAATGAAAAACTGTTTTTT 15 TRBJ1-4 TRBV12-1 NA NA
CASSVITGNNQPQHF TGTGCCAGCAGCGTTATTACAGGGAACAATCAGCCCCAGCATTTT 15 TRBJ1-5 TRBV9 NA NA
CASSEIITSGGNEQFF TGTGCCAGCAGTGAAATTATAACTAGCGGGGGGAATGAGCAGTTCTTC 16 TRBJ2-1 TRBV6-1 TRBD2 few
CASSYYRGGQAGTQYF TGTGCCAGCAGCTATTATCGTGGCGGTCAGGCGGGTACGCAGTATTTT 16 TRBJ2-3 TRBV7-2 NA NA
CASSPAREGEAFF TGTGCCAGCAGCCCTGCAAGGGAGGGGGAAGCTTTCTTT 13 TRBJ1-1 TRBV7-9 NA once
CASSQGAGANLQETQYF TGCGCCAGCAGCCAAGGGGCAGGGGCGAACCTCCAAGAGACCCAGTACTTC 17 TRBJ2-5 TRBV4-3 NA NA
CASSPVGHLKNTEAFF TGTGCCAGCTCACCCGTCGGACACCTCAAGAACACTGAAGCTTTCTTT 16 TRBJ1-1 TRBV18 NA NA
CAWTTGYGYTF TGTGCCTGGACTACAGGGTATGGCTACACCTTC 11 TRBJ1-2 TRBV30 NA NA
CAWSVKGETQYF TGTGCCTGGAGTGTCAAGGGGGAGACCCAGTACTTC 12 TRBJ2-5 TRBV30 NA NA